This T cell receptor beta chain derives from a study of T cell repertoires and HLA-DP antigens. Study background: The donors, ranging 18-to-29 to 60-to-69 years, included a couple of males and one female.

The protocol was immunoSEQ multiplex PCR, while the TCRdb copy is restricted to in-frame clones and leaves out a portion. Among about 89,000 clones listed, roughly 86% were seen once. As concerns this clone: Its antigen remains unknown.

The material sequenced was CD4+ T cells from PBMCs. The TCR originated in a man between 45 and 60 years old in good health and CMV-seronegative.

Written as DNA, the CDR3 is TGTGCCAGTAGCACAGGGAATTCGAACACCGGGGAGCTGTTTTTT. The encoded protein is CASSTGNSNTGELFF. The V gene is TRBV19, the J gene TRBJ2-2, with D maybe TRBD1 (6 bases). V was trimmed by 6 bases and J by 0 bases, leaving 11 bases between them. Germline assignment: CDR1 LNHDA and CDR2 SQIVND (reference sequence). This CDR3 spans 15 amino acids.